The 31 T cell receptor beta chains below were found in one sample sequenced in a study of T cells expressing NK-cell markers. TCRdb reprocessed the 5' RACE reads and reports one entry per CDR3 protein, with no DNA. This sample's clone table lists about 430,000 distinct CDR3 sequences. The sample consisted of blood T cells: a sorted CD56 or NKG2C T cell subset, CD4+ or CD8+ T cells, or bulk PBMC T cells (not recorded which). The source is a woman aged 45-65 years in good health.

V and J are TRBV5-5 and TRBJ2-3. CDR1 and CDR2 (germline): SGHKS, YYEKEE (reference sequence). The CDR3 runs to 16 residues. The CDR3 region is CASSLAWTSGGDTQYF.

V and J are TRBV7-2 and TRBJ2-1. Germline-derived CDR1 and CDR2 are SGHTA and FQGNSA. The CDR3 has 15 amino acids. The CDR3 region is CASSLAFGTYNEQFF.

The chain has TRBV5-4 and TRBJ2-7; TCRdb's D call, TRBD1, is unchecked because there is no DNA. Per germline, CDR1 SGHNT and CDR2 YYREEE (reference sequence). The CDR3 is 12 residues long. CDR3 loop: CASSLGAGEQYF.

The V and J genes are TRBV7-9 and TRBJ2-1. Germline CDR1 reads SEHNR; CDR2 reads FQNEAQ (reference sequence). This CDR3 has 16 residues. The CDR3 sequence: CASSLSTGGSYNEQFF.

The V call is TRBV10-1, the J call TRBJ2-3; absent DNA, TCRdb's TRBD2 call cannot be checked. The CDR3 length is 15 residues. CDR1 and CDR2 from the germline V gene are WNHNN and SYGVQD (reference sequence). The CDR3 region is CASSDIWRVTDTQYF.

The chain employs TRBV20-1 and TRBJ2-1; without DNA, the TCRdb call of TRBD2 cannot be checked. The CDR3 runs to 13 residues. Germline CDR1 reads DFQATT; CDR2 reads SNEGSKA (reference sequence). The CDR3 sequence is CSAPGLAGVGQFF.

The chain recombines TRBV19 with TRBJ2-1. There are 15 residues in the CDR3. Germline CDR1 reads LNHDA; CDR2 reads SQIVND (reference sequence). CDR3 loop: CASSIDRTVRNEQFF.

CDR3 protein: CSASPGVPEAFF. J is TRBJ1-1 and V is TRBV20-1; the TCRdb D gene call, TRBD1, has no DNA to confirm it. The CDR3 spans 12 residues. CDR1 is DFQATT and CDR2 is SNEGSKA in the germline V gene (reference sequence).

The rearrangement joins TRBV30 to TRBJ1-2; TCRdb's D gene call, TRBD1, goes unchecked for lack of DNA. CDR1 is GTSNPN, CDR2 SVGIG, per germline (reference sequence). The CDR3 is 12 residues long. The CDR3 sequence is CAWSAKGDGYTF.

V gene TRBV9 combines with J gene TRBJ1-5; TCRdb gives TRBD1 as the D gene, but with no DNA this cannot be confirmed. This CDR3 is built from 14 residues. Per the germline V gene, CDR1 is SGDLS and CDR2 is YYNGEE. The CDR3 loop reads CASSPRSGTQPQHF.

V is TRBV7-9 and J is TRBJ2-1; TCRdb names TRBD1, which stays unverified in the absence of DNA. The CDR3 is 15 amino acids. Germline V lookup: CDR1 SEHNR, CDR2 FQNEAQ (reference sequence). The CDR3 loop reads CASSSLGGVRDEQFF.

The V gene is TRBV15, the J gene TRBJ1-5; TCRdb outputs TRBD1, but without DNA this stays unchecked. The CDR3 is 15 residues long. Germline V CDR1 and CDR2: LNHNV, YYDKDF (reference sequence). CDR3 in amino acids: CATSPPDRVGQPQHF.

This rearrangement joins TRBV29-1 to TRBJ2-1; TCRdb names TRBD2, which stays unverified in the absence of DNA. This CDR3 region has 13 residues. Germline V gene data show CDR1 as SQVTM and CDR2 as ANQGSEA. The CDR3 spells CSVKGTIYNEQFF.

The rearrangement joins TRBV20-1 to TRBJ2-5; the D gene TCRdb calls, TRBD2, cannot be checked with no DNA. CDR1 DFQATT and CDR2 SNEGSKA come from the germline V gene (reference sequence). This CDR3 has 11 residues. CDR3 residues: CSASPIETQYF.

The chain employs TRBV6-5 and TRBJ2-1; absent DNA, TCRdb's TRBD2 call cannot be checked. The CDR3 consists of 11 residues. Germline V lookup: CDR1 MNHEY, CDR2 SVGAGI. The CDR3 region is CASSYWEEQFF.

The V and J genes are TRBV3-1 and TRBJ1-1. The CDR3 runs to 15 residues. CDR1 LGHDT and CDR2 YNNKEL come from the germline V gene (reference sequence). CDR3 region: CASSPGHKMSTEAFF.

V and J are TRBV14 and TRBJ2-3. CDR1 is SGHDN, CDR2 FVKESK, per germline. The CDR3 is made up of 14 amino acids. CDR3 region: CASSPWTSTDTQYF. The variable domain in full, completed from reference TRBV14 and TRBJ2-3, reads EAGVTQFPSHSVIEKGQTVTLRCDPISGHDNLYWYRRVMGKEIKFLLHFVKESKQDESGMPNNRFLAERTGGTYSTLKVQPAELEDSGVYFCASSPWTSTDTQYFGPGTRLTVL.

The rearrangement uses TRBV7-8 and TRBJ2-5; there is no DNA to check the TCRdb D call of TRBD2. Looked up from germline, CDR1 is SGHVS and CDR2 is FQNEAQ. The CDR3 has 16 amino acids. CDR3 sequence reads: CASSPWTSGTQETQYF. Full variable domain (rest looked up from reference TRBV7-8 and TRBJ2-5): GAGVSQSPRYKVAKRGQDVALRCDPISGHVSLFWYQQALGQGPEFLTYFQNEAQLDKSGLPSDRFFAERPEGSVSTLKIQRTQQEDSAVYLCASSPWTSGTQETQYFGPGTRLLVL.

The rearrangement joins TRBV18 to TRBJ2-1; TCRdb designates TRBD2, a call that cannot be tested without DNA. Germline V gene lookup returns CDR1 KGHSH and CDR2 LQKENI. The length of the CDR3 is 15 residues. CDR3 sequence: CASSLPGLAANEQFF.

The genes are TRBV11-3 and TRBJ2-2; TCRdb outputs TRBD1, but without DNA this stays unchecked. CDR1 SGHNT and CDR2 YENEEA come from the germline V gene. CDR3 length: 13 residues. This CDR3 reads CASTTRSAGELFF.

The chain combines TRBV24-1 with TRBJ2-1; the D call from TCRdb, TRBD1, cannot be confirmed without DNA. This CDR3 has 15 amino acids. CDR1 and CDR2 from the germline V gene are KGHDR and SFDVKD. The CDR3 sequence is CATSDLVGTNNEQFF.

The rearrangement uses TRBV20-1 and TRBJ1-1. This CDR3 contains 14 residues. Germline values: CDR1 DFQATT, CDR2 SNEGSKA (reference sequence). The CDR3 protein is CSARDLQLNTEAFF.

This CDR3 reads CASSPGTSGSRTDTQYF. The gene calls are TRBV7-3 and TRBJ2-3; the D gene TCRdb calls, TRBD2, cannot be checked with no DNA. CDR1 and CDR2 from the germline V gene are SGHTA and FQGTGA. The CDR3 totals 17 residues.

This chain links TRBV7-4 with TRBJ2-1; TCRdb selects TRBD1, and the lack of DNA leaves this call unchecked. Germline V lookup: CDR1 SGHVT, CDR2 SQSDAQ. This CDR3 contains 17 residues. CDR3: CASSLNIETPGYNEQFF.

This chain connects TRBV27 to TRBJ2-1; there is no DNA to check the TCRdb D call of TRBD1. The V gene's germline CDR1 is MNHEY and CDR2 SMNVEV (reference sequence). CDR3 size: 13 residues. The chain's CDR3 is CASRTGGLREQFF.

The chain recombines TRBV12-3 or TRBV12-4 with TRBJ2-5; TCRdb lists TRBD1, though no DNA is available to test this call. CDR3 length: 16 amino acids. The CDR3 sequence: CASSLRVGTPQETQYF.

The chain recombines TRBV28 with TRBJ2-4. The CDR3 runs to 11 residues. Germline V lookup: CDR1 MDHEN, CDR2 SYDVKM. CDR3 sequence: CASEAKNIQYF.

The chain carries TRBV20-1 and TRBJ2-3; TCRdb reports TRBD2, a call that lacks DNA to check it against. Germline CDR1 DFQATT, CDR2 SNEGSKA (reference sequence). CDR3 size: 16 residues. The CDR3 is CSASLRSGALTDTQYF.

CDR3 sequence: CATEYRGTDTQYF. The gene calls are TRBV15 and TRBJ2-3; without DNA, the TCRdb call of TRBD1 cannot be checked. This CDR3 has 13 residues. CDR1 LNHNV and CDR2 YYDKDF come from the germline V gene (reference sequence).

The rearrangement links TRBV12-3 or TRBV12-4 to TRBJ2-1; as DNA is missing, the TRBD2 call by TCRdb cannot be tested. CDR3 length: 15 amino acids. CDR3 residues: CASRNSGGLNNEQFF.

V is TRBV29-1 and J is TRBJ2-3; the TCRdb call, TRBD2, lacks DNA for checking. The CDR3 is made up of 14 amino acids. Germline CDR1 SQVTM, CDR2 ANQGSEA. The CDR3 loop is CSVKAGWDRDTQYF.